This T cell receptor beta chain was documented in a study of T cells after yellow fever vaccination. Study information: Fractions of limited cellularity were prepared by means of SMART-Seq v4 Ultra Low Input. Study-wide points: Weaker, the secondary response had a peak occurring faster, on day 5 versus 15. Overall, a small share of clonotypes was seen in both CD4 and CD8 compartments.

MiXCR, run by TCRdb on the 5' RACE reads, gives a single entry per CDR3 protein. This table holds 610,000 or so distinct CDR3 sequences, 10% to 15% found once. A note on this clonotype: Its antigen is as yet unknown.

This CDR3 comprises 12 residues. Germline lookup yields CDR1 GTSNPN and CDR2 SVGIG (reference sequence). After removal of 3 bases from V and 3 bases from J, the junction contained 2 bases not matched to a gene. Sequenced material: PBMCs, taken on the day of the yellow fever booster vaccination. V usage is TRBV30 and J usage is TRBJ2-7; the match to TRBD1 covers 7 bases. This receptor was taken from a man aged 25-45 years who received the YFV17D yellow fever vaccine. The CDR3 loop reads CAWRGGDYEQYF. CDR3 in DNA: TGTGCCTGGAGAGGGGGCGACTACGAGCAGTACTTC. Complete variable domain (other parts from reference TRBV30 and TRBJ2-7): SQTIHQWPATLVQPVGSPLSLECTVEGTSNPNLYWYRQAAGRGLQLLFYSVGIGQISSEVPQNLSASRPQDRQFILSSKKLLLSDSGFYLCAWRGGDYEQYFGPGTRLTVT.